These 27 T cell receptor beta chains came from one sample sequenced in a study of blood T cell repertoires in COVID-19 (TCRdb year 2020). To prepare the library, the immunoSEQ multiplex PCR assay was applied. In TCRdb, the immuneACCESS table is reduced to in-frame sequences with V and J assigned. These tables do not hold every clone; where another copy was compared, an unresolved V gene accounts for under half, and the others remain unexplained. For this sample there are 110,000 to 150,000 clones; roughly 79% appear just once. About 7.5% of the sample is in the top ten clones. Sequences were obtained from peripheral blood. These receptors were obtained from a human donor in a cohort sampled during active COVID-19.

The chain couples TRBV5-8 to TRBJ2-1; 9 nucleotides line up with TRBD2. Germline lookup yields CDR1 SGHTS and CDR2 YDEGEE. J gave up 0 bases and V 4 bases, and 11 bases lay outside the gene matches. The CDR3 is 18 amino acids. The CDR3 sequence is CASSPVGSGRASYNEQFF. Written as DNA, the CDR3 is TGTGCCAGCAGCCCTGTTGGTAGCGGGAGAGCCTCCTACAATGAGCAGTTCTTC. The variable domain in full, completed from reference TRBV5-8 and TRBJ2-1, reads EAGVTQSPTHLIKTRGQQATLRCSPISGHTSVYWYQQALGLGLQFLLWYDEGEERNRGNFPPRFSGRQFPNYSSELNVNALELEDSALYLCASSPVGSGRASYNEQFFGPGTRLTVL.

The J gene is TRBJ2-6, the V gene TRBV7-3, with D hard to call. V lost 4 bases and J lost 12, with 7 bases in between. The CDR3 runs 11 residues. Germline V CDR1 and CDR2: SGHTA, FQGTGA. CDR3 residues: CASSSRFVLTF. The CDR3 nucleotides read TGTGCCAGCAGCTCCCGGTTCGTCCTGACTTTC.

This clone was detected only once. The V and J genes are TRBV7-2 and TRBJ1-2, with D maybe TRBD1 (5 bases). The V and J ends lost 3 bases and 0 bases respectively, with 11 bases between them. Germline CDR1 is SGHTA and CDR2 is FQGNSA. The CDR3 runs to 15 residues. The CDR3 is CASSLGGDANYGYTF. The CDR3 bases are TGTGCCAGCAGCTTGGGGGGGGACGCTAACTATGGCTACACCTTC.

The rearrangement joins TRBV19 to TRBJ2-7, with TRBD2 as a possible D gene (6 bases). The germline gives CDR1 LNHDA, CDR2 SQIVND (reference sequence). The V end was cut by 8 bases, the J end by 4 bases, with 15 bases between. The CDR3 is 13 residues long. CDR3 in DNA: TGTGCCAGTGAGGGACGGGGGACGTACGAGCAGTACTTC. Translating gives CASEGRGTYEQYF.

The chain has TRBV10-3 and TRBJ1-2; 8 bases are shared with TRBD1. The CDR3 covers 15 residues. Germline CDR1 ENHRY, CDR2 SYGVKD. V lost 2 bases and J lost 3; bases outside the gene matches: 5. The chain's CDR3 is CAISERQGQYYGYTF. CDR3 nucleotides: TGTGCCATCAGTGAGCGACAGGGGCAATACTATGGCTACACCTTC.

V usage is TRBV2 and J usage is TRBJ1-4, with 8 bases identical to TRBD1. The J segment lost 7 bases and the V segment lost 3 bases, leaving 4 bases of the junction unmatched. Germline values: CDR1 SNHLY, CDR2 FYNNEI. The CDR3 has 14 amino acids. The CDR3 nucleotides are TGTGCCAGCAGTGAGGACAGGGAGTCTGAAAAACTGTTTTTT. Protein: CASSEDRESEKLFF.

V is TRBV7-3 and J is TRBJ2-1; 9 positions match TRBD2. The CDR3 totals 17 residues. Germline assignment: CDR1 SGHTA and CDR2 FQGTGA. V dropped 2 bases and J dropped 8; count of bases not matched to a gene: 13. The CDR3 here is CASSLYGPGLAVYEQFF. The CDR3 DNA sequence: TGTGCCAGCAGCTTATACGGGCCGGGACTAGCTGTCTATGAGCAGTTCTTC.

This clone appeared a single time. This rearrangement joins TRBV19 to TRBJ2-7, with D tentatively TRBD2 (5 bases). Trimming pared 3 bases from V and 3 bases from J, leaving 15 bases between. Germline CDR1 is LNHDA and CDR2 is SQIVND (reference sequence). The CDR3 runs to 15 residues. CDR3 sequence reads: CASSMQRDGIYEQYF. DNA for the CDR3: TGTGCCAGTAGTATGCAACGGGATGGAATCTACGAGCAGTACTTC.

This clone was counted only a few times. CDR3 in amino acids: CATTDNSYEQYF. CDR3 in DNA: TGCGCCACCACAGACAATTCCTACGAGCAGTACTTC. The V gene is TRBV5-1, the J gene TRBJ2-7; D is unresolved. In germline, CDR1 is SGHRS, CDR2 YFSETQ. Trimming left V 9 bases short and J 1 base short, with 11 bases between. The CDR3 is 12 residues long.

V gene TRBV5-4 combines with J gene TRBJ1-2; 10 bases align to TRBD1. The CDR3 totals 15 residues. V dropped 4 bases and J dropped 7; count of bases not matched to a gene: 10. From germline, CDR1 is SGHNT and CDR2 YYREEE (reference sequence). The CDR3 loop is CASSRGDRGQSGYTF. The CDR3 DNA reads TGTGCCAGCAGCCGGGGGGACAGGGGTCAGAGTGGCTACACCTTC.

As to this clone: Other DNA sequences from this sample encode an identical CDR3 as well. This chain links TRBV5-1 with TRBJ2-5; D is undetermined. Trimming pared 0 bases from V and 0 bases from J, leaving 6 bases between. The CDR3 runs 14 residues. Germline lookup yields CDR1 SGHRS and CDR2 YFSETQ. The DNA for the CDR3 is TGCGCCAGCAGCTTGGTGCCAGACCAAGAGACCCAGTACTTC. Protein: CASSLVPDQETQYF.

In this sample, this clone turned up once. The chain is built from TRBV6-2 or TRBV6-3 and TRBJ2-5; tentative D call: TRBD2 (5 bases). The CDR3 runs 13 residues. Germline CDR1 is MNHEY and CDR2 is SVGEGT. V lost 2 bases to trimming and J lost 5 bases, with 9 bases between them. Written as DNA, the CDR3 is TGTGCCAGCAGTTACGGAGGTGTGGAGACCCAGTACTTC. Translated, it gives CASSYGGVETQYF.

The V and J genes are TRBV28 and TRBJ1-2; 7 nucleotides agree with TRBD1. The CDR3 extends over 14 amino acids. Trimming removed 11 bases from V and 7 bases from J; junction bases left unmatched: 16. CDR1 MDHEN and CDR2 SYDVKM come from the germline V gene. CDR3 bases: TGTGCCGCACGCCCCCGGGACAGAATTGGTGGCTACACCTTC. It is translated as CAARPRDRIGGYTF.

The chain uses TRBV27 and TRBJ2-7; 10 bases match TRBD1. J gave up 3 bases and V 0 bases, and 5 bases lay outside the gene matches. In germline, CDR1 is MNHEY, CDR2 SMNVEV (reference sequence). The CDR3 runs to 16 residues. The CDR3 spells CASSLSWDRGSYEQYF. CDR3 DNA: TGTGCCAGCAGTTTATCTTGGGACAGGGGAAGCTACGAGCAGTACTTC.

The rearrangement joins TRBV24-1 to TRBJ2-2, with D possibly matching TRBD1 (7 bases). CDR3 length: 15 residues. Germline loops: CDR1 KGHDR, CDR2 SFDVKD. Trimming removed 7 bases from V and 4 bases from J, with 15 bases in between. This CDR3 reads CATRRQGGSTGELFF. The CDR3 coding sequence is TGTGCCACCAGAAGACAGGGAGGTTCCACCGGGGAGCTGTTTTTT.

This clone was picked up one time. The V gene is TRBV28, the J gene TRBJ1-2, with 9 bases fitting TRBD1. This CDR3 is built from 15 residues. The germline gives CDR1 MDHEN, CDR2 SYDVKM. V was clipped by 4 bases and J by 8 bases; unmatched bases: 11. The CDR3 region has the DNA TGTGCCAGCAGTTCGGGACAGGGAAGGCTAGGGGGCTACACCTTC. The encoded protein is CASSSGQGRLGGYTF.

V is TRBV15 and J is TRBJ2-1, with TRBD2 identical over 9 bases. CDR3 length: 16 residues. Germline CDR1 and CDR2: LNHNV and YYDKDF (reference sequence). Unmatched junction bases numbered 7, after V lost 0 bases and J lost 7 bases. DNA of the CDR3: TGTGCCACCAGCAGAGAGCGGGGGGGAGTGGGGAATGAGCAGTTCTTC. As protein: CATSRERGGVGNEQFF.

The CDR3 DNA sequence: TGTGCCAGCTCACGAGGGACTAGCGGACTCGCGAACACCGGGGAGCTGTTTTTT. Residues: CASSRGTSGLANTGELFF. This chain connects TRBV18 to TRBJ2-2; 11 bases match TRBD2. Germline V gene lookup returns CDR1 KGHSH and CDR2 LQKENI. With V trimmed by 4 bases and J by 0 bases, 7 bases remained unmatched. The CDR3 covers 18 residues.

V gene TRBV6-6 combines with J gene TRBJ2-1, with 9 bases identical to TRBD2. Germline V gene lookup returns CDR1 MNHNY and CDR2 SVGAGI (reference sequence). With 5 bases clipped from V and 4 bases from J, the junction kept 6 bases outside the gene matches. This CDR3 is built from 15 residues. The CDR3 DNA reads TGTGCCAGCAGTCCCGGGACTAGCAGATACAATGAGCAGTTCTTC. This translates into CASSPGTSRYNEQFF.

The CDR3 region is CASSSRRTGLAGSYEQFF. CDR3 nucleotides: TGTGCCAGCAGCTCGCGACGGACGGGACTAGCGGGATCTTATGAGCAGTTCTTC. This chain uses TRBV5-6 with TRBJ2-1; TRBD2 aligns across 13 bases. This CDR3 is 18 amino acids long. Germline V gene data show CDR1 as SGHDT and CDR2 as YYEEEE. V was clipped by 3 bases and J by 8 bases; unmatched bases: 14.

This sequence joins TRBV6-2 or TRBV6-3 and TRBJ1-4; perhaps TRBD1 as D (6 bases). V lost 6 bases to trimming and J lost 8 bases, with 13 bases between them. Germline CDR1 is MNHEY and CDR2 is SVGEGT. The CDR3 sequence is 13 residues long. CDR3 DNA sequence: TGTGCCAGCAGCCGGGGACATCTGGAAAAACTGTTTTTT. Residues: CASSRGHLEKLFF.

About this clone: Different DNA sequences within this sample yield the same CDR3. The chain combines TRBV7-2 with TRBJ2-1; 11 positions agree with TRBD2. The germline V gene encodes CDR1 SGHTA and CDR2 FQGNSA. After removal of 5 bases from V and 5 bases from J, the junction contained 5 bases not matched to a gene. The length of the CDR3 is 15 residues. The CDR3 reads CASSLRLAGNNEQFF. The CDR3 DNA reads TGTGCCAGCAGCCTCCGACTAGCGGGGAACAATGAGCAGTTCTTC.

The rearrangement joins TRBV5-1 to TRBJ2-7; 7 bases are a match to TRBD1. Trimming took 0 bases from V and 1 from J; bases not matched to a gene: 1. Germline values: CDR1 SGHRS, CDR2 YFSETQ. The CDR3 consists of 14 residues. The chain's CDR3 is CASSLEGQSYEQYF. CDR3 DNA sequence: TGCGCCAGCAGCTTGGAGGGACAGTCCTACGAGCAGTACTTC.

CDR3 nucleotides: TGTGCCAGCAGCGCTGTCCGGACTAGCGGGAGGAAAGATACGCAGTATTTT. The encoded protein is CASSAVRTSGRKDTQYF. This rearrangement joins TRBV11-2 to TRBJ2-3, with TRBD2 matching 14 bases. The germline gives CDR1 SGHAT, CDR2 FQNNGV. With 5 bases clipped from V and 5 bases from J, the junction kept 9 bases outside the gene matches. The CDR3 contains 17 residues.

The gene calls are TRBV5-1 and TRBJ2-2; 7 nucleotides match TRBD1. V lost 3 bases and J lost 3; bases outside the gene matches: 11. CDR3 length: 17 amino acids. CDR1 is SGHRS, CDR2 YFSETQ, per germline. The CDR3 loop is CASSSGTGDRYTGELFF. CDR3 nucleotides: TGCGCCAGCAGCTCGGGGACCGGGGACAGATACACCGGGGAGCTGTTTTTT.

V gene TRBV5-5 combines with J gene TRBJ2-4; D is perhaps TRBD2 (6 bases). CDR1 SGHKS and CDR2 YYEKEE come from the germline V gene (reference sequence). The CDR3 totals 15 residues. Trimming removed 0 bases from V and 5 bases from J, with 12 bases in between. CDR3 nucleotide sequence: TGTGCCAGCAGCTTGGCAGCGGGCTTGGAAAACATTCAGTACTTC. It encodes CASSLAAGLENIQYF.

The chain couples TRBV11-3 to TRBJ2-2; the D gene is possibly TRBD1 (5 bases). V gave up 5 bases and J gave up 7 bases, with 8 bases separating them. This CDR3 is 12 amino acids long. Germline lookup yields CDR1 SGHNT and CDR2 YENEEA. CDR3 nucleotides: TGTGCCAGCAGCCAGGGCGGCGGGGAGCTGTTTTTT. It yields the protein CASSQGGGELFF.